This T cell receptor beta chain was identified during a study of blood T cell repertoires in COVID-19. This CDR3 has 17 residues. Trimming pared 5 bases from V and 0 bases from J, leaving 17 bases between. Germline loops: CDR1 SEHNR, CDR2 FQNEAQ (reference sequence). How the authors handled the data: Reference gene primer amplification in the assay estimated nucleated cell counts. The assay was immunoSEQ multiplex PCR, and TCRdb's table has in-frame clones only and misses some. V and J calls and clone size follow that table, whereas D and trimming were derived from the DNA. There are 250,000 to 300,000 clones in the sample; about 91% occur only once, and approximately 13% lies in the top ten.

Sequencing used peripheral blood. This chain uses TRBV7-9 with TRBJ2-1, with D tentatively TRBD2 (5 bases). This receptor was taken from a woman in her sixties with acute or convalescent COVID-19. The CDR3 loop is CASSPIPTRISYNEQFF. The CDR3 bases are TGTGCCAGCAGCCCGATACCTACTAGAATCTCCTACAATGAGCAGTTCTTC.